A single sample is the source of the 16 T cell receptor beta chains below, sequenced in a study of T cell responses to AZD1222 COVID-19 vaccine. Using immunoSEQ multiplex PCR, the repertoire was profiled, and TCRdb retains in-frame clones only, with some absent. The sample contains some 130,000 clones, 93% of which appear only once. The sequenced sample was peripheral blood, obtained on day 0 of AZD1222 vaccination. These receptors all come from an adult in good health.

This chain joins TRBV27 and TRBJ2-7; possibly TRBD1 or TRBD2 for D (5 bases each). The CDR3 sequence is 12 residues long. Trimming stripped 8 bases from V and 6 bases from J, with 14 bases between. Per the germline V gene, CDR1 is MNHEY and CDR2 is SMNVEV (reference sequence). The CDR3 nucleotides read TGTGCCAGCCGTCATACGGGGCGCGAGCAGTACTTC. Amino acid sequence: CASRHTGREQYF.

The chain employs TRBV6-4 and TRBJ2-1; 8 bases agree with TRBD2. Germline trimming cut 6 bases from V and 4 bases from J; bases unmatched to any gene: 11. This CDR3 comprises 16 residues. The V gene's germline CDR1 is MRHNA and CDR2 SNTAGT. The CDR3 nucleotides are TGTGCCAGCAGCGTCCGAGCGGGAGATATTTACAATGAGCAGTTCTTC. As protein: CASSVRAGDIYNEQFF.

The J gene is TRBJ1-3, the V gene TRBV6-9; TRBD1 matches 9 bases. V was pared by 11 bases and J by 2 bases, with 7 bases of the junction left unmatched. The CDR3 totals 14 residues. Germline CDR1 and CDR2: MNHGY and SVAAGI. CDR3 sequence reads: CARGGQGPGNTIYF. The CDR3 DNA follows: TGTGCCCGCGGGGGACAGGGCCCTGGAAACACCATATATTTT.

V is TRBV5-1 and J is TRBJ1-1, with TRBD1 matching over 11 bases. In germline, CDR1 is SGHRS, CDR2 YFSETQ. The V segment lost 4 bases and the J segment 9 bases; nucleotides outside the gene matches: 8. The CDR3 is 14 residues long. Here the CDR3 reads CASSPRTGGGKAFF. For the CDR3, the DNA is TGCGCCAGCAGCCCCCGGACAGGGGGCGGCAAAGCTTTCTTT. Full variable domain (remainder filled in from reference TRBV5-1 and TRBJ1-1): KAGVTQTPRYLIKTRGQQVTLSCSPISGHRSVSWYQQTPGQGLQFLFEYFSETQRNKGNFPGRFSGRQFSNSRSEMNVSTLELGDSALYLCASSPRTGGGKAFFGQGTRLTVV.

The chain recombines TRBV19 with TRBJ1-1; 7 nucleotides line up with TRBD1. This CDR3 is 19 amino acids long. Trimming removed 7 bases from V and 0 bases from J; junction bases left unmatched: 20. The germline CDR1 and CDR2 sequences are LNHDA and SQIVND (reference sequence). The chain's CDR3 is CASTELSVRQGKMNTEAFF. Written as DNA, the CDR3 is TGTGCCAGTACCGAACTATCGGTTCGACAGGGCAAAATGAACACTGAAGCTTTCTTT.

This chain uses TRBV5-1 with TRBJ1-2; possibly TRBD1 for D (6 bases). The CDR3 loop spans 12 amino acids. From germline, CDR1 is SGHRS and CDR2 YFSETQ. Trimming removed 0 bases from V and 7 bases from J, with 7 bases in between. The CDR3 coding sequence is TGCGCCAGCAGCTTGGAGGGGGGTGGCTACACCTTC. This encodes CASSLEGGGYTF.

This sequence joins TRBV21-1 and TRBJ1-2. TRBV21-1 is a documented pseudogene. There are 17 residues in the CDR3. Written as DNA, the CDR3 is TGTGCCAGCAGGAACGAAGAAGGGGCTACTAGCTTCTATGGCTACACCTTC. Translation: CASRNEEGATSFYGYTF.

V usage is TRBV6-5 and J usage is TRBJ2-1, with TRBD2 matching 10 bases. Germline CDR1 is MNHEY and CDR2 is SVGAGI. The V and J ends lost 6 bases and 1 base, in that order; junction bases with no gene match: 3. The CDR3 runs to 15 residues. DNA for the CDR3: TGTGCCAGCAGCGTACTAGCGGGGTCCTACAATGAGCAGTTCTTC. Protein sequence: CASSVLAGSYNEQFF.

The chain carries TRBV7-8 and TRBJ2-3; TRBD2 agrees at 14 bases. This CDR3 comprises 18 residues. Germline V gene data show CDR1 as SGHVS and CDR2 as FQNEAQ. J was trimmed by 4 bases and V by 4 bases; bases with no gene match: 10. For the CDR3, the DNA is TGTGCCAGCAGCTACCTTAGACCGGGACTAGCGGGAGCAGATACGCAGTATTTT. Translation: CASSYLRPGLAGADTQYF.

The chain employs TRBV27 and TRBJ1-6; D perhaps matches TRBD1 (5 bases). The V end lost 7 bases, the J end lost 10 bases, and 29 bases lay between the germline ends. CDR3 length equals 18 residues. Germline CDR1 MNHEY, CDR2 SMNVEV (reference sequence). In nucleotides, the CDR3 is TGTGCCAGCATCTCCTGTACCATGGAGGGGACTAGACGATCACCCCTCCACTTT. This sequence encodes CASISCTMEGTRRSPLHF.

The chain uses TRBV30 and TRBJ1-3; maybe TRBD1 (5 bases). This CDR3 contains 11 residues. Trimming stripped 4 bases from V and 8 bases from J, with 9 bases between. Germline V CDR1 and CDR2: GTSNPN, SVGIG (reference sequence). CDR3 bases: TGTGCCTGGAATATAGGGGACACCATATATTTT. It encodes CAWNIGDTIYF.

This sequence joins TRBV6-5 and TRBJ1-3; the match to TRBD1 covers 9 bases. V shed 6 bases and J 10 bases; nucleotides not matched to a gene: 13. The germline V gene encodes CDR1 MNHEY and CDR2 SVGAGI. This CDR3 has 15 residues. CDR3 sequence reads: CASRKGTGSDYTIYF. The CDR3, as DNA: TGTGCCAGCAGGAAAGGGACAGGGAGTGATTATACCATATATTTT.

This sequence joins TRBV19 and TRBJ1-3; no definite D call. The CDR3 is made up of 16 amino acids. V dropped 3 bases and J dropped 1 base, with 13 bases sitting between them. Germline V gene lookup returns CDR1 LNHDA and CDR2 SQIVND (reference sequence). The CDR3 loop is CASSIGTVVSGNTIYF. The CDR3 DNA reads as TGTGCCAGTAGTATTGGTACGGTTGTTTCTGGAAACACCATATATTTT.

This chain joins TRBV6-5 and TRBJ1-1; TRBD1 agrees at 8 bases. The CDR3 contains 13 residues. The germline CDR1 and CDR2 sequences are MNHEY and SVGAGI. Trimming at V came to 6 bases and at J to 1 base, leaving 1 base not matched to a gene. CDR3 protein: CASRDRENTEAFF. The DNA for the CDR3 is TGTGCCAGCAGGGACAGGGAGAACACTGAAGCTTTCTTT.

The rearrangement links TRBV9 to TRBJ2-7; D ambiguous. Trimming took off 1 base at V and 7 bases at J, with 9 bases between the two ends. The CDR3 is made up of 12 amino acids. The germline V gene encodes CDR1 SGDLS and CDR2 YYNGEE. The CDR3 region has the DNA TGTGCCAGCAGCGTATTAAGTGGGGAGCAGTACTTC. It yields the protein CASSVLSGEQYF. Combining the CDR3 with reference TRBV9 and TRBJ2-7 gives the whole variable domain DSGVTQTPKHLITATGQRVTLRCSPRSGDLSVYWYQQSLDQGLQFLIQYYNGEERAKGNILERFSAQQFPDLHSELNLSSLELGDSALYFCASSVLSGEQYFGPGTRLTVT.

This chain joins TRBV5-5 and TRBJ1-4, with D perhaps TRBD1 (5 bases). The V end was cut by 3 bases, the J end by 0 bases, with 12 bases between. The length of the CDR3 is 16 residues. Germline CDR1 reads SGHKS; CDR2 reads YYEKEE (reference sequence). CDR3 DNA: TGTGCCAGCAGCTCCGGAGGGGTCGCAACTAATGAAAAACTGTTTTTT. This codes for CASSSGGVATNEKLFF.